This T cell receptor beta chain was recorded in a study of identifying expanded T cells in peripheral blood. Measured with immunoSEQ multiplex PCR; TCRdb has only the in-frame clones, and not every one. The sample has 85,000 to 100,000 clones; about 91% are singletons. Trimming shortened V by 6 bases and J by 3 bases, and 18 bases separated the two germline ends. Germline V lookup: CDR1 LNHDA, CDR2 SQIVND (reference sequence). The CDR3 totals 16 residues. This TCR was recovered from a person between 18 and 70 years old in good health. Sequencing used blood. The chain combines TRBV19 with TRBJ2-1; a weak D match, TRBD1 (5 bases). The CDR3 DNA follows: TGTGCCAGTAGGAAAGGGGCCCCACCGCACTACAATGAGCAGTTCTTC. Its protein is CASRKGAPPHYNEQFF. Combining the CDR3 with reference TRBV19 and TRBJ2-1 gives the whole variable domain DGGITQSPKYLFRKEGQNVTLSCEQNLNHDAMYWYRQDPGQGLRLIYYSQIVNDFQKGDIAEGYSVSREKKESFPLTVTSAQKNPTAFYLCASRKGAPPHYNEQFFGPGTRLTVL.